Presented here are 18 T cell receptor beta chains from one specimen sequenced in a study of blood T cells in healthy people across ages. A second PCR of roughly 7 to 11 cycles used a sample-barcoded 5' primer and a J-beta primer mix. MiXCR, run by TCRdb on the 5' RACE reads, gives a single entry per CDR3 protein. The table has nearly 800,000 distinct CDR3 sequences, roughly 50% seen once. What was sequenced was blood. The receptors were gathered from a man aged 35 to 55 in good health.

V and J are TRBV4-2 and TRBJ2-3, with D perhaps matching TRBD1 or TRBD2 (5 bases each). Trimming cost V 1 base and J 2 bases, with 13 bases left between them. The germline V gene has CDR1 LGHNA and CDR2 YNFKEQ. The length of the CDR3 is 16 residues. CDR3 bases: TGTGCCAGCAGCCAAGGTCAGGGACGGATCACAGATACGCAGTATTTT. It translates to CASSQGQGRITDTQYF.

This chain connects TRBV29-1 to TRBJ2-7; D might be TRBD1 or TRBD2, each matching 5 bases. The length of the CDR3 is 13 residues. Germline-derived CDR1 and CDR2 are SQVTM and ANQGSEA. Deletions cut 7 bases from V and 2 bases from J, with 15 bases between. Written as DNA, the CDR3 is TGCAGCGCTCGGGACCGCCCCACCTACGAGCAGTACTTC. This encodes CSARDRPTYEQYF.

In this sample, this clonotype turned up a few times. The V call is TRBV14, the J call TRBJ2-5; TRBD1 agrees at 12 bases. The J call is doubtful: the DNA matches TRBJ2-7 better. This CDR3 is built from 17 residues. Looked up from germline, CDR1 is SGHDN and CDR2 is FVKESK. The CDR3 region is CASSQDFPGQGAYEQYF. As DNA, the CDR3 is TGTGCCAGCAGCCAAGATTTTCCGGGACAGGGGGCTTACGAGCAGTACTTC.

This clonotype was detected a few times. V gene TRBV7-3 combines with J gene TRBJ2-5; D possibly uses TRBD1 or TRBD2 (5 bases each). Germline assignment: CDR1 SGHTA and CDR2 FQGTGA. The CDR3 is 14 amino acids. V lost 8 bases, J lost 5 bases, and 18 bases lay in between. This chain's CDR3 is CASGFARDGETQYF. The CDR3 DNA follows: TGTGCCAGCGGATTCGCTAGGGACGGGGAGACCCAGTACTTC.

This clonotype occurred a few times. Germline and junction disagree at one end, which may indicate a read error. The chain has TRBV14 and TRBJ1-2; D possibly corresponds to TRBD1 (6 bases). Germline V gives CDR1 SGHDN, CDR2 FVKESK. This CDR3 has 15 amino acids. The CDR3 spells CASSQRGRGDYGYTF. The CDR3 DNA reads TGTGCCAGCAGCCAAAGGGGCAGGGGAGACTATGGCTACACTTTC.

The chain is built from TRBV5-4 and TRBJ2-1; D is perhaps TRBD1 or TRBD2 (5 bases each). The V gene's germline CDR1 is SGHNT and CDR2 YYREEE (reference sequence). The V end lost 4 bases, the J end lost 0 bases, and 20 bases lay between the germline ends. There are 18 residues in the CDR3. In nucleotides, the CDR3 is TGTGCCAGCAGCCCGGGGACGAGGGAAAGTAACTCCTACAATGAGCAGTTCTTC. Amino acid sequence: CASSPGTRESNSYNEQFF.

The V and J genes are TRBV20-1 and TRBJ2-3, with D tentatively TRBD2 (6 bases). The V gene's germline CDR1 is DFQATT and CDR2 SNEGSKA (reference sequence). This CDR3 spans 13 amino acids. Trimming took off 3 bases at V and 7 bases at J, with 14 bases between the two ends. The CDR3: CSASSREAHTQYF. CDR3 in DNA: TGCAGTGCTAGCTCTAGGGAGGCGCATACGCAGTATTTT.

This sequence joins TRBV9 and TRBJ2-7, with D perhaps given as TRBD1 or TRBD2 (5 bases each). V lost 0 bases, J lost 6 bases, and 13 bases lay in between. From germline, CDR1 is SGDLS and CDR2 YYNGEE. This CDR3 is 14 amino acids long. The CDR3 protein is CASSVGGILGEQYF. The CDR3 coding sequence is TGTGCCAGCAGCGTAGGGGGGATCTTAGGCGAGCAGTACTTC. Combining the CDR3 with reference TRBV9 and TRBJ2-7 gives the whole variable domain DSGVTQTPKHLITATGQRVTLRCSPRSGDLSVYWYQQSLDQGLQFLIQYYNGEERAKGNILERFSAQQFPDLHSELNLSSLELGDSALYFCASSVGGILGEQYFGPGTRLTVT.

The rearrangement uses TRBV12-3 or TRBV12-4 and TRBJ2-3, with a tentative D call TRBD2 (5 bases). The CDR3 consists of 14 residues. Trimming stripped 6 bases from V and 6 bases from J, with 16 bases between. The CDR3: CASRSGVVVDTQYF. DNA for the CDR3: TGTGCCAGCAGGAGCGGAGTCGTAGTGGATACGCAGTATTTT.

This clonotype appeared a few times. The CDR3 protein is CASSELQGGTEIYEQYF. Written as DNA, the CDR3 is TGTGCCAGCAGTGAACTCCAGGGGGGGACAGAGATCTACGAGCAGTACTTC. This chain joins TRBV2 and TRBJ2-7; D could derive from TRBD1 or TRBD2 (7 bases each). Between the trimmed V and J ends, which lost 2 bases and 3 bases, there was a span of 20 bases. Germline V gives CDR1 SNHLY, CDR2 FYNNEI. There are 17 residues in the CDR3.

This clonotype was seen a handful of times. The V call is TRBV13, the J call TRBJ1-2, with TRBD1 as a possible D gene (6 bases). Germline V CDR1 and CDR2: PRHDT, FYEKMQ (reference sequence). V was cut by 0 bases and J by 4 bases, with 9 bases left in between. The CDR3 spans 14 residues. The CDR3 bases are TGTGCCAGCAGCTTAGGGACAGGCTTCTATGGCTACACCTTC. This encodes CASSLGTGFYGYTF.

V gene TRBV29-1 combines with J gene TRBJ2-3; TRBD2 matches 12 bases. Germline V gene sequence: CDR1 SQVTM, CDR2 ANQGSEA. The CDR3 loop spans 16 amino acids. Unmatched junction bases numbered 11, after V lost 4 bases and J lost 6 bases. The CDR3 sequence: CSVGPGLAGAKDTQYF. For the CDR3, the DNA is TGCAGCGTTGGGCCGGGACTAGCGGGTGCAAAGGATACGCAGTATTTT.

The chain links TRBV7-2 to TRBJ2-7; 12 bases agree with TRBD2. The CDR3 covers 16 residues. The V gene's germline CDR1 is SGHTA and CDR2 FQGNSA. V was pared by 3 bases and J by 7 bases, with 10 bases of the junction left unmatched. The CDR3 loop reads CASSLTSGSGYNEQYF. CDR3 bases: TGTGCCAGCAGCTTGACTAGCGGGAGTGGGTACAATGAGCAGTACTTC.

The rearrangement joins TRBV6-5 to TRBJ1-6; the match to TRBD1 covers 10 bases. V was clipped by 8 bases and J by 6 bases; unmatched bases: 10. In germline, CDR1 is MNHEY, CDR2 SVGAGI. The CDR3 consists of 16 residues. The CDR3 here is CASARTGGQSNSPLHF. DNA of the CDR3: TGTGCCAGCGCACGGACAGGGGGACAATCTAATTCACCCCTCCACTTT.

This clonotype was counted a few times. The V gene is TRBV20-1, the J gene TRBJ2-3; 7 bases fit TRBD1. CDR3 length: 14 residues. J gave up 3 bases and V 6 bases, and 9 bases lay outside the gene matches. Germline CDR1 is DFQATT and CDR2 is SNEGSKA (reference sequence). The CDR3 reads CSAETGFVTDTQYF. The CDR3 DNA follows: TGCAGTGCCGAGACAGGGTTTGTTACAGATACGCAGTATTTT.

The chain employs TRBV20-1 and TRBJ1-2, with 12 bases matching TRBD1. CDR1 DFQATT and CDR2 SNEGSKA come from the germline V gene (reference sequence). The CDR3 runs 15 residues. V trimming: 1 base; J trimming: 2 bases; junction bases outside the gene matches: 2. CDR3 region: CSARVGQGANYGYTF. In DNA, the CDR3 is TGCAGTGCTAGAGTGGGACAGGGGGCAAACTATGGCTACACCTTC.

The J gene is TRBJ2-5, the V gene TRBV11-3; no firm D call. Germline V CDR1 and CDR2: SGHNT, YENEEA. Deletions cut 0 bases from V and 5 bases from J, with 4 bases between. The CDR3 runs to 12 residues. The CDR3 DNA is TGTGCCAGCAGCTTAGATTGGGAGACCCAGTACTTC. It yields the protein CASSLDWETQYF.

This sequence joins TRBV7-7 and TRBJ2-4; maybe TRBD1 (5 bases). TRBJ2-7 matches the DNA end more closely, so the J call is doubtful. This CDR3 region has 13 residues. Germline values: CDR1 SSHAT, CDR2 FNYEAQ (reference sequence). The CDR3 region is CASSFSGQSEQYF. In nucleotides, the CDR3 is TGTGCCAGCAGCTTTTCCGGACAAAGCGAGCAGTACTTC.